This is a list of T cell receptor beta chains from one sample in a study of blood T cell repertoires in COVID-19. Sequencing was performed with immunoSEQ multiplex PCR; in TCRdb, only in-frame clones are kept and a portion is missing. The data hold roughly 120,000 clones, with about 88% observed a single time. Sequenced material: peripheral blood. The receptors were gathered from a woman in her forties or fifties with acute or convalescent COVID-19. Each CDR3 is given with its conserved first and last residue. Fields, in order: V gene, J gene, D gene, clone size, CDR3 protein, CDR3 DNA. D genes are given only for firm matches. Rows give clone size only sometimes, using once, few, many, or a class for an expanded clone.

v_call: TRBV6-5; j_call: TRBJ1-2; d_call: TRBD1; clone_size: once; cdr3_aa: CASRFGTAYGYTF; cdr3_nt: TGTGCCAGCAGATTCGGGACAGCCTATGGCTACACCTTC
v_call: TRBV9; j_call: TRBJ2-7; d_call: -; clone_size: -; cdr3_aa: CASSVAGGASYEQYF; cdr3_nt: TGTGCCAGCAGCGTAGCTGGGGGGGCCTCCTACGAGCAGTACTTC
v_call: TRBV5-1; j_call: TRBJ1-1; d_call: -; clone_size: -; cdr3_aa: CASSLEGVNTEAFF; cdr3_nt: TGCGCCAGCAGCTTGGAGGGGGTGAACACTGAAGCTTTCTTT
v_call: TRBV3-1/TRBV3-2; j_call: TRBJ2-7; d_call: TRBD2; clone_size: -; cdr3_aa: CASSPGLAGVGEQYF; cdr3_nt: TGTGCCAGCAGCCCCGGACTAGCGGGAGTTGGCGAGCAGTACTTC
v_call: TRBV6-5; j_call: TRBJ2-7; d_call: -; clone_size: -; cdr3_aa: CASAILDTSYEQYF; cdr3_nt: TGTGCCAGCGCTATACTGGACACTTCCTACGAGCAGTACTTC
v_call: TRBV7-2; j_call: TRBJ2-7; d_call: -; clone_size: -; cdr3_aa: CASSLGRVFYQQYF; cdr3_nt: TGTGCCAGCAGCTTAGGCCGGGTATTCTACCAGCAGTACTTC
v_call: TRBV19; j_call: TRBJ1-5; d_call: -; clone_size: once; cdr3_aa: CASSVGQKNQPQHF; cdr3_nt: TGTGCCAGTAGTGTCGGACAGAAAAATCAGCCCCAGCATTTT
v_call: TRBV27; j_call: TRBJ1-2; d_call: TRBD1; clone_size: -; cdr3_aa: CASSRSSNRGVGYGYTF; cdr3_nt: TGTGCCAGCAGTCGCTCGTCCAACAGGGGGGTAGGGTATGGCTACACCTTC
v_call: TRBV19; j_call: TRBJ1-1; d_call: -; clone_size: -; cdr3_aa: CASRTGGYTEAFF; cdr3_nt: TGTGCCAGTAGGACGGGGGGCTACACTGAAGCTTTCTTT
v_call: TRBV19; j_call: TRBJ2-7; d_call: TRBD1; clone_size: -; cdr3_aa: CASRRGQGGSYEQYF; cdr3_nt: TGTGCCAGTAGGAGAGGACAGGGCGGCTCCTACGAGCAGTACTTC
v_call: TRBV30; j_call: TRBJ2-7; d_call: TRBD1; clone_size: -; cdr3_aa: CAWGDSLYEQYF; cdr3_nt: TGTGCCTGGGGGGACAGTCTATACGAGCAGTACTTC
v_call: TRBV7-2; j_call: TRBJ2-7; d_call: TRBD1; clone_size: -; cdr3_aa: CASSLGPQGAYEQYF; cdr3_nt: TGTGCCAGCAGCTTAGGGCCGCAGGGGGCTTACGAGCAGTACTTC
v_call: TRBV7-9; j_call: TRBJ1-2; d_call: -; clone_size: once; cdr3_aa: CASSLGGNYGYTF; cdr3_nt: TGTGCCAGCAGCTTAGGGGGCAACTATGGCTACACCTTC
v_call: TRBV7-6; j_call: TRBJ1-3; d_call: -; clone_size: -; cdr3_aa: CASSLAQKHSGNTIYF; cdr3_nt: TGTGCCAGCAGCTTAGCGCAGAAACACTCTGGAAACACCATATATTTT
v_call: TRBV18; j_call: TRBJ1-1; d_call: -; clone_size: many; cdr3_aa: CASSPAVEAFF; cdr3_nt: TGTGCCAGCTCACCGGCGGTTGAAGCTTTCTTT
v_call: TRBV5-4; j_call: TRBJ2-1; d_call: -; clone_size: -; cdr3_aa: CASSSDSLSNEQFF; cdr3_nt: TGTGCCAGCAGCTCCGACTCCCTTTCCAATGAGCAGTTCTTC
v_call: TRBV27; j_call: TRBJ1-5; d_call: -; clone_size: -; cdr3_aa: CASSFLQGQGGIDQPQHF; cdr3_nt: TGTGCCAGCAGTTTTCTCCAAGGTCAGGGTGGCATCGATCAGCCCCAGCATTTT